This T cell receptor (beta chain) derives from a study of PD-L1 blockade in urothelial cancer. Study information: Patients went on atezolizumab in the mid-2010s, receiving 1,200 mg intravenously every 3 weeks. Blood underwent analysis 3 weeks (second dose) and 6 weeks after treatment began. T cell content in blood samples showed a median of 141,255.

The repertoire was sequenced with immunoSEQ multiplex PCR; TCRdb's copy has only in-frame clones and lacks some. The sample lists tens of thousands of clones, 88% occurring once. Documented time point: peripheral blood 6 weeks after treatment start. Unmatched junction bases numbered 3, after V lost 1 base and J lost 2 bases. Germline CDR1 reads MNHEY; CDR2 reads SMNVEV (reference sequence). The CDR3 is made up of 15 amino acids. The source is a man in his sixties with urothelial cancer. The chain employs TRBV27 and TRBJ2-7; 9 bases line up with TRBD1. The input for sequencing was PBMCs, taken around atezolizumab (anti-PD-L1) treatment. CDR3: CASSLFGQGTYEQYF. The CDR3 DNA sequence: TGTGCCAGCAGTTTATTCGGACAGGGGACCTACGAGCAGTACTTC.